This is a list of T cell receptor beta chains from one sample in a study of blood T cell repertoires in COVID-19. The assay was immunoSEQ multiplex PCR, and TCRdb's table has in-frame clones only and misses some. This sample has 150,000 to 190,000 clones, with roughly 71% found just once. Sequences were obtained from peripheral blood. All receptors derive from a woman aged 80 or over with acute or convalescent COVID-19. Each CDR3 is given with its conserved first and last residue.

CDR3,V
CASSVRVGSGANVLTF,TRBV5-1
CASSTGNTEAFF,TRBV2
CASSRGQGDSPLHF,TRBV5-4
CASSQASRGGGEAFF,TRBV4-3
CASSQPRGGGAGNEQFF,TRBV4-2
CASSGRSSTDTQYF,TRBV5-1
CASTLTANTIYF,TRBV5-8
CASSSVAGGELAFF,TRBV5-6
CASSLGQAHNEKLFF,TRBV4-2
CASELAGGGYEQFF,TRBV5-1
CASSPAGGSNIQYF,TRBV18
CASLGTGVEAFF,TRBV25-1
CASSYSGGPADTQYF,TRBV6-5
CASSYTTNTGELFF,TRBV11-2
CASSLPGGDTQKLFF,TRBV7-8
CASSSRGGGRNTEAFF,TRBV27
CASSFLTGTSEAFF,TRBV6-5
CASSLETSGLSSYNEQFF,TRBV7-6
CASSLRRTGNNYGYTF,TRBV27
CASRDPPQANTGELFF,TRBV9
CASSYWAGTRFQPQHF,TRBV6-2/TRBV6-3
CASSSSTWEQYF,TRBV7-9